This TCR beta chain is from a study of CD8+CD57+ T cells in acquired aplastic anemia. Study-level background: The mean DNA yield obtained from sorted CD4+ and CD8+ cells came to 3 to 3.5 ug.

CDR3 length: 16 amino acids. The V end lost 0 bases, the J end lost 1 base, and 12 bases lay between the germline ends. Germline V gene data show CDR1 as SGHTA and CDR2 as FQGTGA. Genomic DNA was employed as the template in profiling TCR beta VDJ and CDR3. TCRdb used MiXCR to reprocess the reads, holding one entry per CDR3 protein. The data show about 130,000 distinct CDR3 sequences, 48% seen once. This clonotype was detected many times. The rearrangement joins TRBV7-3 to TRBJ1-2, with a weak D call TRBD1 (5 bases). Sequenced: sorted CD4+, CD8+, or CD8+CD57+ T cells (not recorded which) from PBMCs. The receptor was derived from a human donor in good health, serving as a control. CDR3 DNA: TGTGCCAGCAGCTTAACAGGGGTTCAGGGTAACTATGGCTACACCTTC. It specifies CASSLTGVQGNYGYTF.